Shown below are 18 T cell receptor beta chains from a single sample sequenced in a study of blood T cell repertoires in COVID-19. The data were produced by immunoSEQ multiplex PCR, yet TCRdb's version contains in-frame clones alone and is incomplete. The data contain a few hundred thousand clones, about 87% of them singletons. Sample: PBMCs or T cells enriched from blood (not recorded which). The receptors derive from a woman aged 18-30 years who had recovered from COVID-19.

This chain joins TRBV5-5 and TRBJ1-3, with D uncertain. Germline V gene data show CDR1 as SGHKS and CDR2 as YYEKEE (reference sequence). V was trimmed by 2 bases and J by 0 bases, leaving 6 bases between them. The CDR3 has 14 residues. CDR3 amino acids: CASSFTSSGNTIYF. CDR3 DNA: TGTGCCAGCAGCTTTACAAGCTCTGGAAACACCATATATTTT.

The chain uses TRBV30 and TRBJ1-4, with 9 bases that match TRBD1. J lost 7 bases, V lost 5 bases, and 5 bases had no gene match. Germline V CDR1 and CDR2: GTSNPN, SVGIG (reference sequence). The CDR3 has 13 amino acids. The CDR3 region has the DNA TGTGCCTGGGCTACAGGGGGCGTTGAAAAACTGTTTTTT. Amino acid sequence: CAWATGGVEKLFF.

The chain links TRBV9 to TRBJ2-3, with 10 bases identical to TRBD2. Per germline, CDR1 SGDLS and CDR2 YYNGEE. V gave up 8 bases and J gave up 3 bases; unmatched junction bases: 6. The CDR3 consists of 14 residues. The CDR3 protein is CARGLAGVTDTQYF. The CDR3 bases are TGTGCCAGGGGCCTAGCGGGAGTGACAGATACGCAGTATTTT.

This chain uses TRBV13 with TRBJ2-1; 10 bases are a match to TRBD2. Germline CDR1 PRHDT, CDR2 FYEKMQ (reference sequence). The trim removed 0 bases at V and 8 bases at J, leaving 7 bases unmatched. This CDR3 spans 16 amino acids. This CDR3 is CASSLGLSGRADEQFF. CDR3 in DNA: TGTGCCAGCAGCTTAGGCCTCAGCGGGAGGGCCGATGAGCAGTTCTTC.

At least ten counts were recorded for this clone. CDR3 region: CASSPGTSGLRNTGELFF. In DNA, the CDR3 is TGTGCCAGTAGCCCCGGGACTAGCGGGTTGCGGAACACCGGGGAGCTGTTTTTT. This sequence joins TRBV19 and TRBJ2-2; TRBD2 matches 12 bases. The CDR3 length is 18 residues. Per the germline V gene, CDR1 is LNHDA and CDR2 is SQIVND (reference sequence). V dropped 6 bases and J dropped 1; count of bases not matched to a gene: 9.

This chain joins TRBV2 and TRBJ2-2; 9 bases agree with TRBD2. Per the germline V gene, CDR1 is SNHLY and CDR2 is FYNNEI. CDR3 size: 16 residues. Trimming removed 6 bases from V and 2 bases from J; junction bases left unmatched: 7. CDR3 sequence: CASRFLAGPNTGELFF. In nucleotides, the CDR3 is TGTGCCAGCAGGTTTCTAGCGGGGCCCAACACCGGGGAGCTGTTTTTT.

The chain combines TRBV4-3 with TRBJ1-2; 7 bases map to TRBD1. There are 15 residues in the CDR3. Germline CDR1 LGHNA, CDR2 YSLEER. Trimming at V came to 0 bases and at J to 9 bases, leaving 10 bases not matched to a gene. This chain's CDR3 is CASSQDRQGGLSYTF. CDR3 DNA sequence: TGCGCCAGCAGCCAAGACAGACAGGGCGGTTTAAGCTACACCTTC.

The genes are TRBV27 and TRBJ2-2; TRBD2 might be the D (6 bases). Germline assignment: CDR1 MNHEY and CDR2 SMNVEV (reference sequence). The germline V and J ends were trimmed by 5 bases and 6 bases, with 16 bases remaining between them. The CDR3 is made up of 15 amino acids. The CDR3 sequence: CASSPIPSGAGELFF. DNA for the CDR3: TGTGCCAGCAGTCCCATCCCCTCGGGGGCCGGGGAGCTGTTTTTT.

This chain links TRBV11-2 with TRBJ2-1; 16 nucleotides match TRBD2. The germline V gene encodes CDR1 SGHAT and CDR2 FQNNGV. CDR3 size: 17 residues. Germline trimming cut 3 bases from V and 8 bases from J; bases unmatched to any gene: 7. The CDR3 sequence is CASSLGTSGRGTYEQFF. In DNA, the CDR3 is TGTGCCAGCAGCTTGGGGACTAGCGGGAGGGGTACATATGAGCAGTTCTTC.

The genes are TRBV14 and TRBJ2-7; a possible D gene is TRBD2 (5 bases). Germline V CDR1 and CDR2: SGHDN, FVKESK. Trimming pared 0 bases from V and 9 bases from J, leaving 12 bases between. The CDR3 spans 13 residues. CDR3 loop: CASSQDLGEGQYF. In DNA form, the CDR3 reads TGTGCCAGCAGCCAAGATCTGGGTGAGGGGCAGTACTTC.

The chain employs TRBV29-1 and TRBJ2-5, with 13 bases identical to TRBD2. V was pared by 4 bases and J by 2 bases, with 1 base of the junction left unmatched. The CDR3 sequence is 14 residues long. CDR1 is SQVTM and CDR2 is ANQGSEA in the germline V gene. The CDR3 DNA sequence: TGCAGCGTTGCACTAGCGGGAGGGCAAGAGACCCAGTACTTC. It specifies CSVALAGGQETQYF.

The V call is TRBV28, the J call TRBJ2-1; tentatively, D is TRBD2 (6 bases). Trimming left V 2 bases short and J 8 bases short, with 16 bases between. The germline gives CDR1 MDHEN, CDR2 SYDVKM. This CDR3 region has 15 residues. CDR3 sequence: CASSLGFASEYEQFF. The CDR3 DNA reads as TGTGCCAGCAGTTTAGGGTTCGCTAGCGAGTATGAGCAGTTCTTC.

The rearrangement links TRBV28 to TRBJ2-1; D unclear. The CDR3 runs 11 residues. Germline CDR1 reads MDHEN; CDR2 reads SYDVKM. The V end was cut by 1 base, the J end by 8 bases, with 3 bases between. CDR3 region: CASSLFDEQFF. In DNA form, the CDR3 reads TGTGCCAGCAGTTTATTCGATGAGCAGTTCTTC.

The chain employs TRBV5-6 and TRBJ1-6; D uncertain. This CDR3 comprises 16 residues. Trimming removed 1 base from V and 6 bases from J, with 14 bases in between. The germline gives CDR1 SGHDT, CDR2 YYEEEE. DNA of the CDR3: TGTGCCAGCAGCTTGTCGGGTCTTCCCCTTAATTCACCCCTCCACTTT. Amino acid sequence: CASSLSGLPLNSPLHF.

The chain has TRBV9 and TRBJ1-4; TRBD1 might be the D (6 bases). Germline CDR1 and CDR2: SGDLS and YYNGEE. V shed 4 bases and J shed 0 bases, with 19 bases lying between them. This CDR3 has 18 residues. The CDR3: CASSPRGRGRATNEKLFF. The CDR3 bases are TGTGCCAGCAGCCCTAGGGGGAGGGGCCGGGCAACTAATGAAAAACTGTTTTTT.

The chain employs TRBV5-5 and TRBJ1-5; D gene ambiguous. Germline CDR1 SGHKS, CDR2 YYEKEE (reference sequence). Deletions cut 2 bases from V and 2 bases from J, with 11 bases between. The CDR3 consists of 15 residues. The CDR3 bases are TGTGCCAGCAGCTTTCGGGAACGGGGCAATCAGCCCCAGCATTTT. This translates into CASSFRERGNQPQHF.

This clone was picked up a small number of times. The chain couples TRBV6-5 to TRBJ1-6; maybe TRBD1 (5 bases). Per the germline V gene, CDR1 is MNHEY and CDR2 is SVGAGI. This CDR3 has 15 residues. With 2 bases removed from V and 6 bases from J, the gap between germline ends came to 11 bases. The CDR3 sequence is CASSYLEGPNSPLHF. The CDR3 coding sequence is TGTGCCAGCAGTTACCTGGAGGGACCTAATTCACCCCTCCACTTT.

Of note for this clone: The same CDR3 is also encoded by other DNA sequences in this sample. The genes are TRBV15 and TRBJ1-4; a possible D gene is TRBD1 (6 bases). V lost 0 bases and J lost 5, with 10 bases in between. This CDR3 has 15 residues. CDR1 is LNHNV and CDR2 is YYDKDF in the germline V gene (reference sequence). CDR3 amino acids: CATSRDRGGNEKLFF. CDR3 DNA sequence: TGTGCCACCAGCAGAGACAGGGGTGGGAATGAAAAACTGTTTTTT.